This entry lists 18 T cell receptor beta chains sequenced from one sample in a study of OX40 agonist ivuxolimab in advanced cancers. Method: immunoSEQ multiplex PCR; TCRdb's copy keeps in-frame clones and lacks some. The sample holds 100,000 or so clones, approximately 91% seen once. The sequencing here drew on CD4+ or CD8+ T cells sorted from blood, taken in a trial of the OX40 agonist ivuxolimab. The receptor source for this set is an adult with an advanced solid tumor such as melanoma, head and neck, liver or kidney cancer.

This clone was detected once. The V and J genes are TRBV7-9 and TRBJ2-5, with 7 bases matching TRBD2. The J call may not be correct, given that the DNA end is closer to TRBJ2-7. The CDR3 spans 16 residues. Germline assignment: CDR1 SEHNR and CDR2 FQNEAQ (reference sequence). CDR3 sequence reads: CASSLGGLLVSYEQYF. CDR3 in DNA: TGTGCCAGCAGCTTAGGGGGACTACTGGTTTCCTACGAGCAGTACTTC.

V gene TRBV7-9 combines with J gene TRBJ1-2; 9 bases match TRBD1. With V trimmed by 5 bases and J by 5 bases, 3 bases remained unmatched. Germline CDR1 SEHNR, CDR2 FQNEAQ (reference sequence). The CDR3 is made up of 13 amino acids. CDR3 sequence reads: CASSLGTGYGYTF. CDR3 nucleotide sequence: TGTGCCAGCAGCCTCGGGACAGGGTATGGCTACACCTTC. The whole variable domain, remainder taken from reference TRBV7-9 and TRBJ1-2, is DTGVSQNPRHKITKRGQNVTFRCDPISEHNRLYWYRQTLGQGPEFLTYFQNEAQLEKSRLLSDRFSAERPKGSFSTLEIQRTEQGDSAMYLCASSLGTGYGYTFGSGTRLTVV.

The V and J genes are TRBV18 and TRBJ1-3; TRBD1 matches at 8 bases. The V gene's germline CDR1 is KGHSH and CDR2 LQKENI. This CDR3 region has 16 residues. V lost 4 bases and J lost 2; bases outside the gene matches: 7. In DNA form, the CDR3 reads TGTGCCAGCTCACGTACCGGGACAGGTCCTGGAAACACCATATATTTT. Its translation: CASSRTGTGPGNTIYF.

V usage is TRBV28 and J usage is TRBJ2-3; 8 bases map to TRBD2. The germline CDR1 and CDR2 sequences are MDHEN and SYDVKM. Trimming cost V 6 bases and J 4 bases; bases outside gene matches: 6. CDR3 length: 14 amino acids. The DNA of the CDR3 is TGTGCCAGCAGCTCAAGCGGGAGCGCAGATACGCAGTATTTT. It is translated as CASSSSGSADTQYF.

The chain is built from TRBV4-1 and TRBJ2-3, with unresolved D. V lost 4 bases and J 4 bases, leaving 15 bases between the germline ends. The CDR3 totals 15 residues. Per the germline V gene, CDR1 is MGHRA and CDR2 is YSYEKL. The CDR3 protein is CASSLSFPAPDTQYF. The CDR3 DNA follows: TGCGCCAGCAGCCTCTCGTTTCCCGCCCCAGATACGCAGTATTTT.

The V call is TRBV6-6, the J call TRBJ2-4; the D is unclear. The CDR3 totals 15 residues. Germline CDR1 reads MNHNY; CDR2 reads SVGAGI (reference sequence). The germline V and J ends were trimmed by 0 bases and 0 bases, with 6 bases remaining between them. The CDR3 DNA follows: TGTGCCAGCAGTTACTCGACGATAGCCAAAAACATTCAGTACTTC. It yields the protein CASSYSTIAKNIQYF.

This sequence joins TRBV2 and TRBJ2-5, with TRBD1 matching over 8 bases. The CDR3 spans 14 residues. The V and J ends lost 7 bases and 1 base, in that order; junction bases with no gene match: 5. Germline lookup yields CDR1 SNHLY and CDR2 FYNNEI. The CDR3 DNA follows: TGTGCCAGCAAGACAGGGGATGTCCAAGAGACCCAGTACTTC. Its translation is CASKTGDVQETQYF.

This clone was recorded a few times. V gene TRBV6-5 combines with J gene TRBJ1-5; D gene uncertain. Trimming pared 5 bases from V and 0 bases from J, leaving 11 bases between. Germline loops: CDR1 MNHEY, CDR2 SVGAGI. CDR3 length: 15 amino acids. CDR3 in amino acids: CASSQPAPSNQPQHF. As DNA, the CDR3 is TGTGCCAGCAGTCAACCCGCTCCTAGCAATCAGCCCCAGCATTTT.

This chain uses TRBV6-4 with TRBJ2-5, with D uncertain. With 5 bases removed from V and 1 base from J, the gap between germline ends came to 8 bases. Per germline, CDR1 MRHNA and CDR2 SNTAGT. The length of the CDR3 is 13 residues. The chain's CDR3 is CASSRQAQETQYF. CDR3 coding DNA: TGTGCCAGCAGTCGCCAGGCCCAAGAGACCCAGTACTTC.

V is TRBV23-1 and J is TRBJ1-5; the D gene is possibly TRBD1 (6 bases). TRBV23-1 is an ORF, and what it does is uncertain. CDR3 size: 17 residues. Trimming cost V 0 bases and J 5 bases, with 17 bases left between them. Written as DNA, the CDR3 is TGCGCCAGCAGTCAATCGGAGGGGGGAGGGGACGATCAGCCCCAGCATTTT. Its protein is CASSQSEGGGDDQPQHF.

The gene calls are TRBV7-2 and TRBJ2-5; D gene ambiguous. Trimming pared 5 bases from V and 3 bases from J, leaving 10 bases between. This CDR3 comprises 13 residues. Germline CDR1 and CDR2: SGHTA and FQGNSA. CDR3 sequence: CASSLTLEETQYF. CDR3 nucleotide sequence: TGTGCCAGCAGCCTGACCCTAGAAGAGACCCAGTACTTC.

This clone was picked up one time. The chain employs TRBV28 and TRBJ2-1, with D tentatively TRBD2 (5 bases). Germline lookup yields CDR1 MDHEN and CDR2 SYDVKM. The CDR3 length is 14 residues. The V end was cut by 8 bases, the J end by 6 bases, with 17 bases between. The CDR3 bases are TGTGCCAGCGGATTGGGGAGTGGGATCAATGAGCAGTTCTTC. Its protein is CASGLGSGINEQFF.

The chain recombines TRBV7-9 with TRBJ1-1; D perhaps matches TRBD1 (5 bases). CDR3 length: 13 residues. The ends were cut back, 2 bases at V and 6 bases at J, with 10 bases in the middle. Per germline, CDR1 SEHNR and CDR2 FQNEAQ (reference sequence). The CDR3 DNA reads TGTGCCAGCAGCTTACCAGGGTCCCCTGAAGCTTTCTTT. It translates to CASSLPGSPEAFF.

The V gene is TRBV2, the J gene TRBJ2-2; D is ambiguous. The V and J ends lost 4 bases and 6 bases respectively, with 15 bases between them. This CDR3 region has 15 residues. The germline CDR1 and CDR2 sequences are SNHLY and FYNNEI. CDR3 nucleotide sequence: TGTGCCAGCAGTGCGCCTGCAGCCCAGTCCGGGGAGCTGTTTTTT. It specifies CASSAPAAQSGELFF.

The rearrangement links TRBV5-1 to TRBJ1-5; 8 nucleotides line up with TRBD1. CDR1 and CDR2 from the germline V gene are SGHRS and YFSETQ. The CDR3 spans 15 residues. After removal of 7 bases from V and 2 bases from J, the junction contained 8 bases not matched to a gene. CDR3 loop: CASAPGGWGNQPQHF. Written as DNA, the CDR3 is TGCGCCAGCGCCCCAGGGGGCTGGGGCAATCAGCCCCAGCATTTT.

The gene calls are TRBV29-1 and TRBJ1-1, with D hard to call. The germline gives CDR1 SQVTM, CDR2 ANQGSEA. Deletions cut 3 bases from V and 0 bases from J, with 2 bases between. The CDR3 runs 11 residues. The CDR3 DNA is TGCAGCGTTGAGATGAACACTGAAGCTTTCTTT. It is translated as CSVEMNTEAFF.

For this clone: One end of the junction is discordant with germline, which a read error may explain. This chain joins TRBV2 and TRBJ2-5; 8 nucleotides match TRBD2. The germline CDR1 and CDR2 sequences are SNHLY and FYNNEI. The CDR3 is 14 amino acids. The CDR3 sequence is CASNPGLAEEAQYF. DNA of the CDR3: TGTGCCAGCAACCCCGGACTAGCCGAAGAGGCCCAGTACTTC.

The chain employs TRBV28 and TRBJ1-3, with D hard to call. The germline V gene has CDR1 MDHEN and CDR2 SYDVKM. The CDR3 sequence is 15 residues long. The V end was cut by 2 bases, the J end by 0 bases, with 8 bases between. The chain's CDR3 is CASSLVSYSGNTIYF. The CDR3 DNA reads TGTGCCAGCAGTTTAGTGAGTTACTCTGGAAACACCATATATTTT. The full variable domain, with the rest looked up from reference TRBV28 and TRBJ1-3, is DVKVTQSSRYLVKRTGEKVFLECVQDMDHENMFWYRQDPGLGLRLIYFSYDVKMKEKGDIPEGYSVSREKKERFSLILESASTNQTSMYLCASSLVSYSGNTIYFGEGSWLTVV.